This T cell receptor beta chain derives from a study of shared clonotypes between healthy human individuals. The study, taken as a whole, reports: Estimated richness was generally greater in naive than memory subsets.

V was cut by 5 bases and J by 6 bases, with 12 bases left in between. The CDR3 is made up of 13 amino acids. Germline values: CDR1 SGHVS, CDR2 FNYEAQ. Clones were read by immunoSEQ multiplex PCR, and TCRdb kept only the in-frame ones, dropping some. There are 600,000 to 750,000 clones in the sample; around 72% occur only once, and about 1.8% lies in the top ten. Into CD45RA+ naive and CD45RA-negative memory subsets, the CD4+ cells were split. Regarding this clone: Its cognate antigen is unknown.

The specimen sequenced was memory CD4+ T cells sorted from blood. Subset given: CD45RA-negative fraction. The TCR comes from a woman aged 30 to 39 in good health. The chain joins TRBV7-6 to TRBJ2-3, with a tentative D call TRBD2 (5 bases). The CDR3 region is CASSRTGDDTQYF. DNA for the CDR3: TGTGCCAGCAGCCGGACCGGGGATGATACGCAGTATTTT.